The TCR beta chain under discussion was sequenced for a study of post-analysis software for immune sequencing data. Carried by the TCR beta cDNA libraries were unique molecular identifiers. TCRdb independently ran MiXCR on the PCR reads; one entry per CDR3 protein. The table lists roughly 540,000 distinct CDR3 sequences, roughly 34% of them singletons. Study-wide findings and caveats: Relative to controls, patients had five TRBV segments at higher frequency, with TRBV5-6, TRBV5-1 and TRBV20-1 among these.

The table lists this clonotype with a few counts. Antigen unknown. CDR3 length: 11 amino acids. V trimming: 7 bases; J trimming: 6 bases; junction bases outside the gene matches: 2. The germline V gene has CDR1 SQVTM and CDR2 ANQGSEA. The V call is TRBV29-1, the J call TRBJ1-2; the match to TRBD1 covers 10 bases. The sample comprised blood. This TCR came from a girl younger than 18 with multiple sclerosis. CDR3 DNA sequence: TGCAGCGCCGGACAGGGGGATGGCTACACCTTC. As protein: CSAGQGDGYTF.